The sequence of this T cell receptor beta chain was determined in a study of post-analysis software for immune sequencing data. Study-wide context: Recorded subtypes: relapsing-remitting, secondary progressive, progressive-relapsing; some patients unannotated.

In the case of this clonotype: No antigen is known for it.

Unmatched junction bases numbered 3, after V lost 5 bases and J lost 0 bases. CDR1 and CDR2 from the germline V gene are SGHVS and FNYEAQ. The CDR3 has 14 amino acids. Study results and limitations: Multiple sclerosis patients showed significantly lower normalized Chao1 diversity than controls did. There were roughly 5 TRBV segments more frequent in patients than controls, and TRBV5-6, TRBV5-1 and TRBV20-1 were among them.

Incorporated into the TCR beta cDNA libraries were unique molecular identifiers, which served to reduce PCR and sequencing biases. About 540,000 cDNA molecules were obtained from approximately 0.91 to 9.4 million T cells. TCRdb re-called the PCR reads through MiXCR, storing one row per CDR3 protein. The sample gives under 900,000 distinct CDR3 sequences, about 50% of which show up once; roughly 4.4% is in the top ten. Source material: blood. The source of this sequence is a girl aged 5-17 years with multiple sclerosis. The genes are TRBV7-6 and TRBJ2-7; 8 bases align to TRBD2. The CDR3 region has the DNA TGTGCCAGCAGCGCTAGCGGGCTCTCCTACGAGCAGTACTTC. Its protein is CASSASGLSYEQYF.